This T cell receptor (beta chain) originates from a study of beta chain features in type 1 diabetes. Study findings and constraints: Fewer junction insertions and more nucleotide deletions appeared in type 1 diabetes patients. Shorter TCRB CDR3s, moderately but significantly so, marked every one of the four CD4+ subsets in Type 1 diabetes patients. cDNA sequencing could over-represent cells with high TCR expression.

CDR3 length equals 12 residues. The germline V and J ends were trimmed by 0 bases and 4 bases, with 3 bases remaining between them. Germline-derived CDR1 and CDR2 are SGHDT and YYEEEE. Remarks on this clone: Its target is unknown.

Every bit of the isolated RNA underwent reverse transcription, so sequencing read expressed TCRB transcripts. Method: immunoSEQ multiplex PCR; TCRdb's copy keeps in-frame clones and lacks some. In the table there are approximately 150,000 clones, roughly 63% of which are singletons. CD45RO/CCR7/CD25/CD127/CD95/CD27 separated CD4+ naive, central memory, regulatory and stem cell-like memory cells by sorting. Purity exceeded 98% in all sorted populations. The TCR was taken from a man younger than 45 with type 1 diabetes. The genes are TRBV5-6 and TRBJ2-3, with D uncertain. Specimen: naive CD4+ T cells from blood. The CDR3 DNA follows: TGTGCCAGCAGCTTGGTGGCAGATACGCAGTATTTT. It encodes CASSLVADTQYF.